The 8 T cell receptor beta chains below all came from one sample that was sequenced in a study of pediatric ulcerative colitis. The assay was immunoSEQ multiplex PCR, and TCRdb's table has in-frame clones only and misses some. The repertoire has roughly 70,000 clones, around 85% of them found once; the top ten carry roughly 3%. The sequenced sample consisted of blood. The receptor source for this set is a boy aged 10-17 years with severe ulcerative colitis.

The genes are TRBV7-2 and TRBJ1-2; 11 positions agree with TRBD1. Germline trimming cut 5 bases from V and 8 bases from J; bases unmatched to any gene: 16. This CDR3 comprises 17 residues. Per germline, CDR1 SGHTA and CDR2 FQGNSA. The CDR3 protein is CASSPTGSGQGAGGYTF. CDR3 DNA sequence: TGTGCCAGCAGCCCCACAGGGTCCGGACAGGGGGCGGGAGGCTACACCTTC.

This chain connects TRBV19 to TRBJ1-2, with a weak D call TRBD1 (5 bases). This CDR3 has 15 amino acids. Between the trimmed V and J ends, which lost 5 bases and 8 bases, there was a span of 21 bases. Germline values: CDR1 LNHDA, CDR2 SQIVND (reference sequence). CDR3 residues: CASSLEVWGGTGYTF. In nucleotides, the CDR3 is TGTGCCAGTAGTCTCGAAGTTTGGGGGGGAACCGGCTACACCTTC.

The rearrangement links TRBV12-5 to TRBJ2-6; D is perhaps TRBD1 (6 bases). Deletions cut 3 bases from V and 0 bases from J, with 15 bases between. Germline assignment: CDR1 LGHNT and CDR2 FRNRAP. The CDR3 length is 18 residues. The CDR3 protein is CASGFPRDISSGANVLTF. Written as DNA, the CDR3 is TGTGCTAGTGGTTTCCCCCGGGACATTTCCTCTGGGGCCAACGTCCTGACTTTC.

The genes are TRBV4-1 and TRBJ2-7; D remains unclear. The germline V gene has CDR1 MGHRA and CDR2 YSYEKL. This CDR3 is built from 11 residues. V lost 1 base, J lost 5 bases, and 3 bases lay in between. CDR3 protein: CASSQAHEQYF. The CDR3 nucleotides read TGCGCCAGCAGCCAAGCCCACGAGCAGTACTTC.

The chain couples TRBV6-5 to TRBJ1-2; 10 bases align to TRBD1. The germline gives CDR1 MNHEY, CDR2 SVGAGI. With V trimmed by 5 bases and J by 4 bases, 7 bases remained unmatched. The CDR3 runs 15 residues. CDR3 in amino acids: CASSNDRGRVYGYTF. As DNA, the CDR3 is TGTGCCAGCAGTAACGACAGGGGGCGGGTCTATGGCTACACCTTC.

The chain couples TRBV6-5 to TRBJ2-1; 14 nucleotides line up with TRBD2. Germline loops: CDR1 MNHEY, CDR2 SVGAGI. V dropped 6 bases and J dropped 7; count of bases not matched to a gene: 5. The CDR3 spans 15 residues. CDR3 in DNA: TGTGCCAGCAGCCCCGGGACTAGCGGGAGTAATGAGCAGTTCTTC. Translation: CASSPGTSGSNEQFF.

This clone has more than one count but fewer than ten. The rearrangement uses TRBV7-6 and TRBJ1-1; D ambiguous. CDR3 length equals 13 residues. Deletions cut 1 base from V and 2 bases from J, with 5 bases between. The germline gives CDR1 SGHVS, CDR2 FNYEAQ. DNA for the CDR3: TGTGCCAGCAGCTTAGACCTAAACACTGAAGCTTTCTTT. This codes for CASSLDLNTEAFF. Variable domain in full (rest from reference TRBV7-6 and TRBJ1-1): GAGVSQSPRYKVTKRGQDVALRCDPISGHVSLYWYRQALGQGPEFLTYFNYEAQQDKSGLPNDRFSAERPEGSISTLTIQRTEQRDSAMYRCASSLDLNTEAFFGQGTRLTVV.

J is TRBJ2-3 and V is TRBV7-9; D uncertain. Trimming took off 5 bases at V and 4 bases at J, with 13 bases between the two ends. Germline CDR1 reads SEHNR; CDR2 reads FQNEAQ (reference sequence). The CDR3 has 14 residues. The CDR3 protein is CASSHEKIADTQYF. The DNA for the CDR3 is TGTGCCAGCAGCCACGAGAAGATAGCAGATACGCAGTATTTT. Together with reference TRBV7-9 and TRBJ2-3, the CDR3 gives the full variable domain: DTGVSQNPRHKITKRGQNVTFRCDPISEHNRLYWYRQTLGQGPEFLTYFQNEAQLEKSRLLSDRFSAERPKGSFSTLEIQRTEQGDSAMYLCASSHEKIADTQYFGPGTRLTVL.